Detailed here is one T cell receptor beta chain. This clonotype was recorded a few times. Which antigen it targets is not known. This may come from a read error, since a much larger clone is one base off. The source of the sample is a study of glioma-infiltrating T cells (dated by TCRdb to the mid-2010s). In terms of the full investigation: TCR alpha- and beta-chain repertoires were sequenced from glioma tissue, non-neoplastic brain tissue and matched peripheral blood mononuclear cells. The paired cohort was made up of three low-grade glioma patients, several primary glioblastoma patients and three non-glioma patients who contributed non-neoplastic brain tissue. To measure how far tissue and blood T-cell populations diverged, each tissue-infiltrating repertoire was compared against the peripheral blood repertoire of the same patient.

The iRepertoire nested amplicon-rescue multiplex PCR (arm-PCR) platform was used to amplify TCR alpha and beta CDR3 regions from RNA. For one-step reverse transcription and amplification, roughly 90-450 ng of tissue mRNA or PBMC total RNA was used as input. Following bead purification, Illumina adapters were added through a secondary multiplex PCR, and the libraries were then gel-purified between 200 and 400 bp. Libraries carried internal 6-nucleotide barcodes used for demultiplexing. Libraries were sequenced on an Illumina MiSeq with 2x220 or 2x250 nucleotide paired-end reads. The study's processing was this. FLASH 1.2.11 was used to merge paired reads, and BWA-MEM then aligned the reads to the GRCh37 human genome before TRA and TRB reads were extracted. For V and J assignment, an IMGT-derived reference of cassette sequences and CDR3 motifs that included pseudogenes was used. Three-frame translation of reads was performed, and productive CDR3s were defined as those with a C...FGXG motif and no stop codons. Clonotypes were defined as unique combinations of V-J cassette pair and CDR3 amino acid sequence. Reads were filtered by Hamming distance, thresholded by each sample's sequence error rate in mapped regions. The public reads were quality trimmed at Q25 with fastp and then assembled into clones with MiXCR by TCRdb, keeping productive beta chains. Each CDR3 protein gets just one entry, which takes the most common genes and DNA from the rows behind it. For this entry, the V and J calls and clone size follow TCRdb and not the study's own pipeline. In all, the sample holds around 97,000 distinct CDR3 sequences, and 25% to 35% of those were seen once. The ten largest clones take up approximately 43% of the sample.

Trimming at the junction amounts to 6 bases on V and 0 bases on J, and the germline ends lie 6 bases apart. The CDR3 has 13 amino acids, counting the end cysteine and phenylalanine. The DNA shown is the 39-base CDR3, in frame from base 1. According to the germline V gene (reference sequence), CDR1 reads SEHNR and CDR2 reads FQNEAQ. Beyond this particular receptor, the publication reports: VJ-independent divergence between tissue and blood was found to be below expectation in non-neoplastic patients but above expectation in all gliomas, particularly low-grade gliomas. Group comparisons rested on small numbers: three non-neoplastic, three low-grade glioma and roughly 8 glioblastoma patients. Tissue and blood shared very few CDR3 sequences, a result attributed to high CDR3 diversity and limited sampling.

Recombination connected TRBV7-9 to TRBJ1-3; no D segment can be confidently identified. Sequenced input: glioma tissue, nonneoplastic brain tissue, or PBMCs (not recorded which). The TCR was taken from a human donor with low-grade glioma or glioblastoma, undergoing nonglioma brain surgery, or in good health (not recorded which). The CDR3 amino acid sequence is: CASRAYSGNTIYF. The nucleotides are TGTGCCAGCAGGGCGTACTCTGGAAACACCATATATTTT.